Presented here are 20 T cell receptor beta chains from one specimen sequenced in a study of blood T cell repertoires in COVID-19 (TCRdb year 2020). To prepare the library, the immunoSEQ multiplex PCR assay was applied. TCRdb took this table from immuneACCESS and kept in-frame rearrangements with V and J called. Such tables lack part of the clones; where checked against another copy, unresolved V genes explain under half of the gap, and the rest is unexplained. This sample comprises 150,000 to 200,000 clones, almost 80% of them detected only once. About 18% of the sample rests with the top ten. The material sequenced was PBMCs or T cells enriched from blood (not recorded which). Receptors were obtained from a woman between 50 and 59 years old who had recovered from COVID-19.

The chain couples TRBV6-2 or TRBV6-3 to TRBJ1-2; D is possibly TRBD1 (5 bases). Per germline, CDR1 MNHEY and CDR2 SVGEGT. CDR3 length: 13 amino acids. Between the trimmed V and J ends, which lost 6 bases and 3 bases, there was a span of 11 bases. CDR3 nucleotides: TGTGCCAGCAGCGACGGGGGATACTATGGCTACACCTTC. Its protein is CASSDGGYYGYTF.

In DNA form, the CDR3 reads TGTGCCAGCAGTTTAGCCGGACAGGGTAGTAACACTGAAGCTTTCTTT. Amino acid sequence: CASSLAGQGSNTEAFF. The gene calls are TRBV28 and TRBJ1-1; 8 bases map to TRBD1. The CDR3 loop spans 16 amino acids. Germline CDR1 is MDHEN and CDR2 is SYDVKM. Trimming took 2 bases from V and 2 from J; bases not matched to a gene: 7.

Notes on this clone: Other DNA variants within this sample encode the same CDR3. V is TRBV18 and J is TRBJ1-1; D ambiguous. CDR1 is KGHSH, CDR2 LQKENI, per germline. This CDR3 comprises 13 residues. V was trimmed by 6 bases and J by 1 base, leaving 9 bases between them. CDR3 nucleotides: TGTGCCAGCTCCCTTGGGCGGAACACTGAAGCTTTCTTT. This gives the protein CASSLGRNTEAFF.

V gene TRBV7-9 combines with J gene TRBJ2-3, with 9 bases lining up with TRBD1. J was trimmed by 6 bases and V by 5 bases; bases with no gene match: 15. Germline V gene sequence: CDR1 SEHNR, CDR2 FQNEAQ (reference sequence). The CDR3 extends over 17 amino acids. The CDR3 DNA reads TGTGCCAGCAGCCCCAGATTCGGACAGGGGAGGGCCGATACGCAGTATTTT. It is translated as CASSPRFGQGRADTQYF.

The V call is TRBV5-6, the J call TRBJ1-6, with 10 bases aligning to TRBD1. The CDR3 has 17 residues. The trim removed 4 bases at V and 10 bases at J, leaving 14 bases unmatched. Germline V gives CDR1 SGHDT, CDR2 YYEEEE. CDR3 DNA: TGTGCCAGCAGCGCTGGACTAGGGACAGGGGTCTGGTCACCCCTCCACTTT. Translating it yields CASSAGLGTGVWSPLHF.

The chain uses TRBV24-1 and TRBJ2-2; D possibly corresponds to TRBD1 (6 bases). The V gene's germline CDR1 is KGHDR and CDR2 SFDVKD. Trimming took 0 bases from V and 0 from J, leaving 13 bases between them. The length of the CDR3 is 18 residues. CDR3 region: CATSDLPLQGPNTGELFF. The CDR3 DNA sequence: TGTGCCACCAGTGATTTGCCTTTACAGGGCCCGAACACCGGGGAGCTGTTTTTT.

This sequence joins TRBV12-3 or TRBV12-4 and TRBJ2-5, with D hard to call. The CDR3 has 13 residues. The ends were cut back, 3 bases at V and 1 base at J, with 6 bases in the middle. CDR3 in DNA: TGTGCCAGCAGTTTTGCGCCCCAAGAGACCCAGTACTTC. Protein product: CASSFAPQETQYF.

The rearrangement links TRBV6-1 to TRBJ2-4, with 12 bases matching TRBD2. V shed 3 bases and J 9 bases; nucleotides not matched to a gene: 6. Germline-derived CDR1 and CDR2 are MNHNS and SASEGT. The CDR3 has 15 residues. The CDR3 loop is CASSETSGSNSIQYF. The CDR3 DNA follows: TGTGCCAGCAGTGAGACTAGCGGGAGTAACAGCATTCAGTACTTC.

The rearrangement uses TRBV19 and TRBJ2-2; 9 nucleotides match TRBD2. CDR3 length: 14 amino acids. The J segment lost 5 bases and the V segment lost 11 bases, leaving 9 bases of the junction unmatched. The V gene's germline CDR1 is LNHDA and CDR2 SQIVND (reference sequence). CDR3 protein: CASTRGRETGELFF. As DNA, the CDR3 is TGTGCCTCTACCCGCGGGAGGGAAACCGGGGAGCTGTTTTTT. The full variable domain, its missing parts supplied by reference TRBV19 and TRBJ2-2, is DGGITQSPKYLFRKEGQNVTLSCEQNLNHDAMYWYRQDPGQGLRLIYYSQIVNDFQKGDIAEGYSVSREKKESFPLTVTSAQKNPTAFYLCASTRGRETGELFFGEGSRLTVL.

This chain connects TRBV9 to TRBJ2-6; 12 bases match TRBD1. V was clipped by 3 bases and J by 0 bases; unmatched bases: 7. Germline values: CDR1 SGDLS, CDR2 YYNGEE. The CDR3 extends over 19 amino acids. CDR3 DNA: TGTGCCAGCAGCGGAAAGGGGACAGGGGGCGCCTCTGGGGCCAACGTCCTGACTTTC. Protein product: CASSGKGTGGASGANVLTF.

The rearrangement uses TRBV5-1 and TRBJ1-4; 7 nucleotides agree with TRBD1. The germline CDR1 and CDR2 sequences are SGHRS and YFSETQ. After removal of 2 bases from V and 5 bases from J, the junction contained 3 bases not matched to a gene. The length of the CDR3 is 14 residues. CDR3 sequence (DNA): TGCGCCAGCAGCTTCAGGGGGTTGAATGAAAAACTGTTTTTT. As protein: CASSFRGLNEKLFF.

The chain combines TRBV7-2 with TRBJ2-1, with 7 nucleotides matching TRBD2. V was clipped by 3 bases and J by 0 bases; unmatched bases: 14. The CDR3 runs to 19 residues. Germline loops: CDR1 SGHTA, CDR2 FQGNSA. The CDR3 protein is CASSFQPTSSGSSYNEQFF. The CDR3 DNA reads as TGTGCCAGCAGCTTCCAGCCAACTTCTAGCGGCAGCTCCTACAATGAGCAGTTCTTC.

The chain uses TRBV19 and TRBJ2-2, with a possible D match to TRBD1 (5 bases). V was cut by 5 bases and J by 3 bases, with 19 bases left in between. The length of the CDR3 is 17 residues. The germline V gene has CDR1 LNHDA and CDR2 SQIVND (reference sequence). Written as DNA, the CDR3 is TGTGCCAGTAGTGTCGCAGGGTATCGAACGTACACCGGGGAGCTGTTTTTT. This codes for CASSVAGYRTYTGELFF.

The chain recombines TRBV9 with TRBJ2-2, with 7 bases fitting TRBD2. V shed 4 bases and J 2 bases; nucleotides not matched to a gene: 5. Per the germline V gene, CDR1 is SGDLS and CDR2 is YYNGEE. The CDR3 loop spans 15 amino acids. CDR3 residues: CASSTPSGNTGELFF. CDR3 nucleotides: TGTGCCAGCAGCACCCCTAGCGGAAACACCGGGGAGCTGTTTTTT.

V gene TRBV5-1 combines with J gene TRBJ1-1; 9 nucleotides line up with TRBD1. The CDR3 has 15 amino acids. The germline V gene encodes CDR1 SGHRS and CDR2 YFSETQ. J lost 1 base, V lost 0 bases, and 1 base had no gene match. The CDR3 DNA follows: TGCGCCAGCAGCTTGGGGGGACAGGGGAACACTGAAGCTTTCTTT. Encoded protein: CASSLGGQGNTEAFF.

The chain uses TRBV18 and TRBJ1-5; no definite D call. V gave up 5 bases and J gave up 0 bases, with 8 bases separating them. The CDR3 runs to 14 residues. Looked up from germline, CDR1 is KGHSH and CDR2 is LQKENI. In DNA, the CDR3 is TGTGCCAGCTCAAATCAGGATAGCAATCAGCCCCAGCATTTT. Its protein is CASSNQDSNQPQHF.

The chain carries TRBV28 and TRBJ1-2; D uncertain. CDR3 length: 15 amino acids. Trimming cost V 2 bases and J 1 base, with 11 bases left between them. In germline, CDR1 is MDHEN, CDR2 SYDVKM. The CDR3 DNA sequence: TGTGCCAGCAGTTTAGCCCTGGGCAGTAACTATGGCTACACCTTC. Translated: CASSLALGSNYGYTF.

This clone has just one count. This sequence joins TRBV6-2 or TRBV6-3 and TRBJ2-7, with 8 nucleotides matching TRBD1. V gave up 5 bases and J gave up 5 bases; unmatched junction bases: 8. CDR1 is MNHEY, CDR2 SVGEGT, per germline. The CDR3 is made up of 14 amino acids. CDR3 nucleotide sequence: TGTGCCAGCAGTAGACGACAGGGGCTCAACGAGCAGTACTTC. It translates to CASSRRQGLNEQYF.

CDR3 nucleotide sequence: TGTGCCAGCAGCTTAACCAGCTCCTATAATTCACCCCTCCACTTT. As protein: CASSLTSSYNSPLHF. The chain carries TRBV7-3 and TRBJ1-6; no clear D gene. V was pared by 0 bases and J by 0 bases, with 3 bases between. CDR3 length equals 15 residues. Per germline, CDR1 SGHTA and CDR2 FQGTGA.

Written as DNA, the CDR3 is TGTGCCAGCAGAATTACCGGGACAGGGTTAGAGACCCAGTACTTC. Its protein product is CASRITGTGLETQYF. The rearrangement joins TRBV7-8 to TRBJ2-5; 9 nucleotides line up with TRBD1. Germline-derived CDR1 and CDR2 are SGHVS and FQNEAQ. V shed 6 bases and J 4 bases; nucleotides not matched to a gene: 9. The CDR3 spans 15 residues.